Sequencing of this T cell receptor (beta chain) was carried out in a study of blood T cells in healthy people across ages. The V gene's germline CDR1 is DFQATT and CDR2 SNEGSKA (reference sequence). CDR3 length: 20 residues. The study's findings and limits: A strong correlation was found between TCR beta diversity and the percentage of naive T cells. Long-lived donors carried more naive CD4+ cells and greater diversity than aged donors.

For the second PCR, which ran for about 7 to 11 cycles, a sample-barcoded 5' primer and a J-beta primer mix were used. Each cDNA molecule was tagged by a template-switch adaptor that had 12 random nucleotides. TCRdb redid the calling of the 5' RACE reads with MiXCR, one entry per CDR3 protein. The table includes 1,500,000 or so distinct CDR3 sequences, approximately 43% detected once. Russia was home to the donors, healthy Caucasian individuals aged roughly 6 to 90. On this clonotype: The antigen is not known. One junction end disagrees with the germline gene, perhaps due to a read error.

Sequencing was performed on blood. The clonotype originates from a young woman in good health. The chain combines TRBV20-1 with TRBJ1-1; D possibly corresponds to TRBD1 (6 bases). The CDR3 DNA is TGCAGTGCTAGTTTAGCGGGACATATCCCTGATACCAACTGGGGCACTGATGCTTTCTTT. The encoded protein is CSASLAGHIPDTNWGTDAFF.